This paragraph reports one T cell receptor (beta chain). The sample belongs to a study of blood T cell repertoires in COVID-19. As for the study in general: There were acute and convalescent COVID-19 samples, and they came from the United States, Italy and Spain.

Germline V gene data show CDR1 as KGHSH and CDR2 as LQKENI. V was pared by 2 bases and J by 5 bases, with 14 bases between. This CDR3 is built from 15 residues. Membership in each cohort depended on participant-reported clinical history. Each recovered donor of Cohort 3 presented with two negative PCRs, clearance, or symptom resolution. Per the study methods: Amplification from reference gene primers served as the basis for estimated nucleated cell counts. The data were produced by immunoSEQ multiplex PCR, yet TCRdb's version contains in-frame clones alone and is incomplete. Clone size and V and J calls were adopted from that table, with D and trimming inferred from the DNA. Of more than 300,000 clones listed, about nine tenths are singletons.

The gene calls are TRBV18 and TRBJ2-3, with a possible D match to TRBD2 (6 bases). The TCR comes from a woman in her late teens or twenties who had recovered from COVID-19. The sample was PBMCs or T cells enriched from blood (not recorded which). CDR3 amino acids: CASSPSPGAQDTQYF. The CDR3 coding sequence is TGTGCCAGCTCACCATCGCCGGGAGCGCAAGATACGCAGTATTTT.